This TCR beta chain was profiled in a study of human T cells and chemical hapten exposure. This clonotype showed up many times. The sample's time point: patch test 3, about 24 weeks after DPC sensitization. Indicated treatment: therapeutic diphenylcyclopropenone sensitization with weekly scalp DPC. RNA extraction used unfractionated whole blood as the source of total RNA. V lost 2 bases and J lost 5; bases outside the gene matches: 6. The germline gives CDR1 DFQATT, CDR2 SNEGSKA (reference sequence). The CDR3 loop spans 15 amino acids. Individual cDNA molecules received unique molecular identifiers in the library. TCRdb re-derived calls from the RACE reads in MiXCR, one entry per CDR3 protein. This sample has approximately 41,000 distinct CDR3 sequences, with 8% to 9.5% found just once.

This sequence joins TRBV20-1 and TRBJ2-7; 13 bases line up with TRBD2. This TCR came from a man between 50 and 59 years old with alopecia areata. Some clones in this sample may be carry-over from other donors' samples. This specimen was whole blood, taken in connection with sensitization to the hapten diphenylcyclopropenone (DPC). The CDR3 protein is CSARPGGTSGDEQYF. As DNA, the CDR3 is TGCAGTGCTAGACCTGGCGGGACTAGCGGGGACGAGCAGTACTTC.